This TCR beta chain was captured by sequencing in a study of graft-versus-host responses after intestinal transplantation (dated by TCRdb to the early 2020s). Regarding the research as a whole: The transplants that recipients got were multivisceral, liver-intestinal, or isolated intestinal. Donor T cell macrochimerism was defined as a peak of at least 4% donor T cells among recipient peripheral blood mononuclear cells. Instead of going to the commercial service, samples from a few later patients were sequenced in-house on an Illumina MiSeq and processed with MiXCR. All recipients received anti-thymocyte globulin induction followed by maintenance tacrolimus and steroids for three to four years. Of the 20 to 25 intestinal transplant recipients enrolled in the cohort, one of whom was a retransplant, a few patients without pretransplant specimens were excluded. Bulk TCR-beta CDR3 sequencing was used to track graft-versus-host and host-versus-graft alloreactive T cell clones in the graft, circulation and bone marrow after intestinal transplantation. Alloreactive clones were identified by sequencing pre-transplant mixed lymphocyte reaction products and comparing them with unstimulated pre-transplant donor and recipient T cells.

Results the study describes overall, beyond this receptor: GvH clones turned up in recipient bone marrow, with some appearing earlier in ileal mucosa or blood, a pattern consistent with an intestinal mucosal origin. High GvH to HvG T cell clonal ratios were observed in the allografts of patients with donor T cell macrochimerism. Early after transplant, peak levels of circulating GvH clones were associated with declines in HvG clones. Conclusions were limited by the relatively low number and heterogeneity of intestinal transplant patients.

Taken from cysteine to phenylalanine, the CDR3 has 15 residues. Of all the DNA, just the CDR3 is kept, 45 bases in frame from base 1. V is reduced by 1 base and J by 1 base, leaving a spacing of 11 bases between them. CDR1 SGHNT and CDR2 YENEEA were looked up in the germline V gene. Library generation was performed with the immunoSEQ multiplex PCR assay. For most patients, genomic DNA was isolated with the Qiagen DNeasy Blood and Tissue Kit and sent frozen to Adaptive Biotechnologies for TCR sequencing. For most patients, high-throughput TCR-beta CDR3 sequencing of genomic DNA was performed by Adaptive Biotechnologies. Turning to the authors' computational methods: Adaptive's ImmunoSEQ software was the source of the TCR sequencing data for around 20 patients, while three other patients were processed with MiXCR and VDJtools. To correct CD4 versus CD8 sorting errors, sequences present in both subsets at a frequency ratio below 5:1 were removed. CDR3 nucleotide sequences shared between donor and recipient were removed because the origin of such sequences could not be assigned. To count as alloreactive, a clone needed at least 2-fold expansion over unstimulated cells and a minimum CFSE-low frequency of 0.002% (template counts) or 0.001% (read counts). A clone was considered mappable if detected in the sequenced pre-transplant spleen, lymph node, or MLR CFSE-low populations of the donor or recipient. The cumulative frequency of alloreactive clones was calculated as a percentage of all sequences, weighted by copy number. TCRdb obtained this table from immuneACCESS and retained in-frame rearrangements with V and J assigned. These tables miss some clones; where compared with another copy, unresolved V genes account for less than half of the shortfall, and the remainder is unexplained. The V and J calls and clone size come from that table; D and trimming were worked out from the DNA. This sample gives approximately 97,000 clones in total; roughly 90% of them show up just once. The top ten clonotypes cover around 0.07% of the sample.

The time point label on this specimen signifies: cells obtained before transplantation from donor or recipient. CD3+CD4+ and CD3+CD8+ populations were FACS-sorted from unstimulated pre-transplant donor and recipient cells taken from spleen or lymph nodes. In the case of this clone: Its target antigen remains unknown. Within one base of it there is no much larger clone, and no base qualities were kept.

The V gene is TRBV11-3 and the J gene is TRBJ2-7; possibly the D gene is TRBD2, per 7 matching bases. This TCR came from a human donor who was the organ donor for an intestinal transplant. The sequences come from unstimulated CD8+ T cells sorted from spleen or lymph node cells, collected before transplant. The DNA reads as follows: TGTGCCAGCAGCTTAGGGGGAGGGGGATCCTACGAGCAGTACTTC. This yields the protein CASSLGGGGSYEQYF. Reference TRBV11-3 and TRBJ2-7 genes cover what lies past the CDR3, so the full variable domain is EAGVVQSPRYKIIEKKQPVAFWCNPISGHNTLYWYLQNLGQGPELLIRYENEEAVDDSQLPKDRFSAERLKGVDSTLKIQPAELGDSAVYLCASSLGGGGSYEQYFGPGTRLTVT.